This record concerns one TCR beta chain sequence. The sample belongs to a study of control samples from healthy donors and cancer patients. Method: immunoSEQ multiplex PCR; TCRdb's copy keeps in-frame clones and lacks some. Among 4,500 to 6,500 clones listed, 70% to 90% were seen once. The sequencing input was formalin-fixed, paraffin-embedded tissue. This receptor was identified in a female donor with lung cancer.

The CDR3 region has the DNA TGTGCCTGGAGTGTACGGGGGTACGAGCAGTACTTC. Its translation is CAWSVRGYEQYF. The chain joins TRBV30 to TRBJ2-7; TRBD2 is a possible D gene (6 bases). This CDR3 spans 12 amino acids. CDR1 is GTSNPN and CDR2 is SVGIG in the germline V gene (reference sequence). Trimming left V 0 bases short and J 4 bases short, with 7 bases between.